This record covers a single TCR beta chain. Its antigen is undetermined. The sample originates from a study of cytomegalovirus exposure and HLA in healthy donors. Study-wide points: Whilst most TCR sequences proved rare, a subset of public TCRs occurred across many donors. Subsequent analysis found a tendency for first-cohort TCR clusters to co-occur within the 120 or so validation repertoires.

Sequencing was performed with immunoSEQ multiplex PCR; in TCRdb, only in-frame clones are kept and a portion is missing. The data show under 150,000 clones, around nine tenths seen once. With 3 bases clipped from V and 12 bases from J, the junction kept 13 bases outside the gene matches. Germline CDR1 is LNHDA and CDR2 is SQIVND (reference sequence). The CDR3 runs to 15 residues. The clonotype originates from a woman younger than 30 in good health and CMV-seronegative. Sequencing was carried out using PBMCs. The chain combines TRBV19 with TRBJ1-5; 8 bases are a match to TRBD1. In nucleotides, the CDR3 is TGTGCCAGTAGTATCCCTAGGACAGGGATAGTCAGCCAGCATTTT. As protein: CASSIPRTGIVSQHF.